The next 27 T cell receptor beta chains were all read from a single sample in a study of blood T cell repertoires in COVID-19. TCRdb's copy holds only in-frame clones and misses some; the assay was immunoSEQ multiplex PCR. The table shows over 200,000 clones, with about 91% occurring only once. The specimen sequenced was PBMCs or T cells enriched from blood (not recorded which). All receptors come from a woman aged 40 to 50 with acute COVID-19.

The table lists this clone with a count of one. The chain combines TRBV4-3 with TRBJ1-1; 8 nucleotides agree with TRBD1. The CDR3 contains 16 residues. Trimming cost V 3 bases and J 4 bases; bases outside gene matches: 10. In germline, CDR1 is LGHNA, CDR2 YSLEER. Here the CDR3 reads CASSQATGGGGTEAFF. In DNA, the CDR3 is TGCGCCAGCAGCCAGGCTACAGGGGGAGGGGGCACTGAAGCTTTCTTT.

This clone was observed once. J is TRBJ1-1 and V is TRBV30, with 8 bases fitting TRBD1. CDR1 is GTSNPN and CDR2 is SVGIG in the germline V gene (reference sequence). The CDR3 extends over 12 amino acids. The V gene end was trimmed by 4 bases and the J gene end by 7 bases; junction bases not matched to a gene: 5. The CDR3 is CAWTIGQGEAFF. Written as DNA, the CDR3 is TGTGCCTGGACCATTGGACAGGGTGAAGCTTTCTTT.

The chain has TRBV9 and TRBJ2-1; D is possibly TRBD2 (5 bases). Per the germline V gene, CDR1 is SGDLS and CDR2 is YYNGEE. This CDR3 comprises 16 residues. V lost 4 bases to trimming and J lost 2 bases, with 16 bases between them. This CDR3 reads CASSFHVRAPYNEQFF. In nucleotides, the CDR3 is TGTGCCAGCAGCTTCCACGTGCGGGCTCCCTACAATGAGCAGTTCTTC.

The CDR3 DNA reads as TGCGCCAGCAGCTTGGGGGTCAGGGGAGGGTCCTACGAGCAGTACTTC. The encoded protein is CASSLGVRGGSYEQYF. The V call is TRBV5-1, the J call TRBJ2-7; tentatively, D is TRBD2 (7 bases). The germline V and J ends were trimmed by 0 bases and 1 base, with 14 bases remaining between them. CDR3 length: 16 amino acids. The V gene's germline CDR1 is SGHRS and CDR2 YFSETQ.

The rearrangement links TRBV5-4 to TRBJ1-3; 8 bases map to TRBD1. The CDR3 sequence is 16 residues long. Germline values: CDR1 SGHNT, CDR2 YYREEE (reference sequence). The ends lost 3 bases at V and 2 bases at J; junction bases unmatched: 7. CDR3 sequence: CASSSTGQGPGNTIYF. The CDR3, as DNA: TGTGCCAGCAGCTCGACTGGACAGGGTCCTGGAAACACCATATATTTT.

The chain links TRBV5-1 to TRBJ2-7; a weak D match, TRBD2 (7 bases). Between the trimmed V and J ends, which lost 6 bases and 6 bases, there was a span of 19 bases. Germline-derived CDR1 and CDR2 are SGHRS and YFSETQ. This CDR3 is 14 amino acids long. This chain's CDR3 is CASTLGWEGVEQYV. The CDR3 DNA is TGCGCCAGCACGCTGGGGTGGGAGGGGGTCGAGCAGTACGTC.

J is TRBJ2-7 and V is TRBV10-3, with D possibly matching TRBD1 (6 bases). CDR3 length: 14 amino acids. The germline V gene encodes CDR1 ENHRY and CDR2 SYGVKD. V dropped 2 bases and J dropped 2 bases, with 10 bases sitting between them. The DNA for the CDR3 is TGTGCCATCAGTGAGCGCCAGGGGCCCTACGAGCAGTACGTC. This codes for CAISERQGPYEQYV.

The rearrangement uses TRBV27 and TRBJ1-4, with D possibly matching TRBD1 (5 bases). The V end lost 7 bases, the J end lost 3 bases, and 12 bases lay between the germline ends. The CDR3 extends over 14 amino acids. Germline values: CDR1 MNHEY, CDR2 SMNVEV (reference sequence). CDR3 region: CASTREGPNEKLFF. For the CDR3, the DNA is TGTGCCAGCACCAGGGAAGGGCCTAATGAAAAACTGTTTTTT. Combining the CDR3 with reference TRBV27 and TRBJ1-4 gives the whole variable domain EAQVTQNPRYLITVTGKKLTVTCSQNMNHEYMSWYRQDPGLGLRQIYYSMNVEVTDKGDVPEGYKVSRKEKRNFPLILESPSPNQTSLYFCASTREGPNEKLFFGSGTQLSVL.

V is TRBV5-1 and J is TRBJ1-2, with 9 bases aligning to TRBD1. The J segment lost 6 bases and the V segment lost 4 bases, leaving 7 bases of the junction unmatched. Germline V gene lookup returns CDR1 SGHRS and CDR2 YFSETQ. The CDR3 is 14 amino acids. For the CDR3, the DNA is TGCGCCAGCAGCCCCCCGGGACAGGGCAATGGCTACACCTTC. Amino acid sequence: CASSPPGQGNGYTF.

This rearrangement joins TRBV5-8 to TRBJ2-3; TRBD2 matches at 8 bases. CDR1 is SGHTS, CDR2 YDEGEE, per germline. The CDR3 runs 15 residues. Trimming took 3 bases from V and 6 from J; bases not matched to a gene: 9. The CDR3 region has the DNA TGTGCCAGCAGCTCCGGGACTAGAAGTACGGATACGCAGTATTTT. It encodes CASSSGTRSTDTQYF.

This clone was found a few times. V and J are TRBV15 and TRBJ2-3; the match to TRBD2 covers 7 bases. Trimming took 7 bases from V and 3 from J; bases not matched to a gene: 10. The CDR3 extends over 15 amino acids. Germline lookup yields CDR1 LNHNV and CDR2 YYDKDF (reference sequence). The DNA for the CDR3 is TGTGCCACCAAGGACGTGGGGGGGATAACAGATACGCAGTATTTT. Its translation is CATKDVGGITDTQYF.

The chain recombines TRBV29-1 with TRBJ2-7; 7 bases agree with TRBD1. After removal of 8 bases from V and 2 bases from J, the junction contained 9 bases not matched to a gene. The CDR3 spans 13 residues. Looked up from germline, CDR1 is SQVTM and CDR2 is ANQGSEA. CDR3 in amino acids: CSPQGVGTYEQYV. CDR3 coding DNA: TGCAGCCCCCAGGGGGTCGGGACCTACGAGCAGTACGTC.

The chain recombines TRBV27 with TRBJ1-3; 9 nucleotides match TRBD1. Per the germline V gene, CDR1 is MNHEY and CDR2 is SMNVEV (reference sequence). V lost 6 bases to trimming and J lost 4 bases; unmatched junction nucleotides: 7. This CDR3 region has 15 residues. The CDR3 DNA sequence: TGTGCCAGCAGAACAACCGGGACAGGGGGAAACACCATATATTTT. Encoded protein: CASRTTGTGGNTIYF.

The sample holds a few counts of this clone. This sequence joins TRBV6-2 or TRBV6-3 and TRBJ1-5; D is undetermined. The CDR3 length is 13 residues. The germline V gene encodes CDR1 MNHEY and CDR2 SVGEGT. V was shortened by 2 bases and J by 2 bases, with 4 bases between the two germline ends. The CDR3 loop is CASSYQGNQPQHF. The CDR3 DNA follows: TGTGCCAGCAGTTACCAGGGCAATCAGCCCCAGCATTTT.

The CDR3 bases are TGTGCCAGCAGAGAGACAGGGAGGAACACTGAAGCTTTCTTT. Translation gives CASRETGRNTEAFF. This chain uses TRBV7-2 with TRBJ1-1, with TRBD1 matching over 7 bases. CDR1 SGHTA and CDR2 FQGNSA come from the germline V gene. There are 14 residues in the CDR3. Trimming at V came to 6 bases and at J to 1 base, leaving 5 bases not matched to a gene. Supplemented by reference TRBV7-2 and TRBJ1-1, the full variable domain reads GAGVSQSPSNKVTEKGKDVELRCDPISGHTALYWYRQSLGQGLEFLIYFQGNSAPDKSGLPSDRFSAERTGGSVSTLTIQRTQQEDSAVYLCASRETGRNTEAFFGQGTRLTVV.

This clone was seen more than once but under ten times. This chain joins TRBV11-3 and TRBJ1-3; TRBD1 aligns across 7 bases. The J segment lost 4 bases and the V segment lost 3 bases, leaving 9 bases of the junction unmatched. The germline V gene has CDR1 SGHNT and CDR2 YENEEA. This CDR3 is built from 16 residues. The CDR3 loop is CASSFPSQGQGNTIYF. CDR3 DNA sequence: TGTGCCAGCAGCTTCCCTTCCCAGGGACAGGGAAACACCATATATTTT.

This rearrangement joins TRBV27 to TRBJ2-3; D might be TRBD2 (6 bases). The V and J ends lost 2 bases and 1 base respectively, with 10 bases between them. Germline loops: CDR1 MNHEY, CDR2 SMNVEV (reference sequence). CDR3 length: 15 amino acids. The CDR3 sequence is CASSLRPSGTDTQYF. The CDR3 coding sequence is TGTGCCAGCAGTTTACGGCCTAGCGGCACAGATACGCAGTATTTT.

There are a few counts of this clone. The J gene is TRBJ1-5, the V gene TRBV7-9; TRBD1 matches at 10 bases. CDR1 is SEHNR, CDR2 FQNEAQ, per germline (reference sequence). The length of the CDR3 is 16 residues. The V and J ends lost 0 bases and 5 bases, in that order; junction bases with no gene match: 4. The CDR3 is CASSLAGTGAHQPQHF. DNA of the CDR3: TGTGCCAGCAGCTTAGCGGGGACAGGGGCGCATCAGCCCCAGCATTTT.

This clone was counted once. The chain links TRBV28 to TRBJ1-5; D unresolved. Germline CDR1 reads MDHEN; CDR2 reads SYDVKM. The CDR3 sequence is 16 residues long. The V and J ends lost 5 bases and 6 bases respectively, with 20 bases between them. The CDR3, as DNA: TGTGCCAGCAGTGCACTCGGGAGGTCCAAACGTCAGCCCCAGCATTTT. It codes for CASSALGRSKRQPQHF.

This chain links TRBV10-3 with TRBJ1-2; 7 nucleotides line up with TRBD1. The CDR3 totals 14 residues. J was trimmed by 7 bases and V by 2 bases; bases with no gene match: 7. The germline CDR1 and CDR2 sequences are ENHRY and SYGVKD. The CDR3 DNA reads as TGTGCCATCAGTGAGCCGATACAGGGGCTTGGCTACACCTTC. It encodes CAISEPIQGLGYTF.

Notes on this clone: Germline is not matched at one junction end, which may reflect a read error. The rearrangement uses TRBV13 and TRBJ1-2; 7 positions agree with TRBD1. The CDR3 spans 13 residues. Germline lookup yields CDR1 PRHDT and CDR2 FYEKMQ (reference sequence). DNA for the CDR3: TGTGCCAGCAGATTAGGACAGGTCTATGGCTACACCTTC. It translates to CASRLGQVYGYTF.

V and J are TRBV30 and TRBJ1-2; 9 positions agree with TRBD1. The CDR3 totals 14 residues. From germline, CDR1 is GTSNPN and CDR2 SVGIG (reference sequence). Trimming cost V 7 bases and J 2 bases; bases outside gene matches: 8. CDR3 loop: CASTPGQGNYGYTF. CDR3 DNA: TGTGCCTCCACCCCGGGACAGGGAAACTATGGCTACACCTTC.

The rearrangement uses TRBV19 and TRBJ1-6; TRBD1 matches at 9 bases. This CDR3 is 17 amino acids long. Germline V gene lookup returns CDR1 LNHDA and CDR2 SQIVND (reference sequence). V shed 6 bases and J 1 base; nucleotides not matched to a gene: 7. The chain's CDR3 is CASRKETGGSYNSPLHF. CDR3 coding DNA: TGTGCCAGTAGGAAAGAGACAGGGGGTTCCTATAATTCACCCCTCCACTTT. Full variable domain (outside the CDR3, taken from reference TRBV19 and TRBJ1-6): DGGITQSPKYLFRKEGQNVTLSCEQNLNHDAMYWYRQDPGQGLRLIYYSQIVNDFQKGDIAEGYSVSREKKESFPLTVTSAQKNPTAFYLCASRKETGGSYNSPLHFGNGTRLTVT.

This chain connects TRBV12-3 or TRBV12-4 to TRBJ1-1; the D is unclear. Trimming shortened V by 8 bases and J by 2 bases, and 9 bases separated the two germline ends. The CDR3 totals 12 residues. The CDR3 region is CASLRGNTEAFF. CDR3 coding DNA: TGTGCCAGCCTACGGGGAAACACTGAAGCTTTCTTT.

The chain links TRBV4-2 to TRBJ1-6; 11 nucleotides align to TRBD1. CDR3 length: 18 residues. Germline CDR1 is LGHNA and CDR2 is YNFKEQ. With 1 base clipped from V and 5 bases from J, the junction kept 7 bases outside the gene matches. The CDR3 DNA is TGTGCCAGCAGCCAAGCCTCTCGGGGACAGGGGGATAATTCACCCCTCCACTTT. It specifies CASSQASRGQGDNSPLHF.

The gene calls are TRBV21-1 and TRBJ2-7; whether TRBD1, the table's D call, matches the DNA was not checked. TRBV21-1 is noted as a pseudogene. CDR3 size: 14 residues. This CDR3 reads CASSKTPGDYEQYV. In DNA, the CDR3 is TGTGCCAGCAGCAAAACGCCAGGGGACTACGAGCAGTACGTC.

This clone was seen a handful of times. The chain links TRBV4-3 to TRBJ2-3; 8 nucleotides line up with TRBD1. J gave up 3 bases and V 0 bases, and 2 bases lay outside the gene matches. The germline gives CDR1 LGHNA, CDR2 YSLEER. The CDR3 contains 15 residues. The CDR3 DNA reads TGCGCCAGCAGCCAAGATACAGGGGGGACAGATACGCAGTATTTT. Translated, it gives CASSQDTGGTDTQYF.